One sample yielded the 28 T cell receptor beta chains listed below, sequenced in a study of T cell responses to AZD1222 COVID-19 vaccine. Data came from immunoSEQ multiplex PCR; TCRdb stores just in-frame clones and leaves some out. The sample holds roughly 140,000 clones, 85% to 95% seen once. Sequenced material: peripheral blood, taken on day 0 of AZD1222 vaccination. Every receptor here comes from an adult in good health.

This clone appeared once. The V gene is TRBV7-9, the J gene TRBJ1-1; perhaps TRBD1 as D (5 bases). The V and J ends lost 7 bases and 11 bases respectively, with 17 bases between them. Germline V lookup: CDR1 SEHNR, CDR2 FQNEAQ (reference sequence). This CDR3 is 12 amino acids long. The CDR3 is CASTLEGRVAFF. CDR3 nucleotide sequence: TGTGCCAGCACCTTGGAGGGGAGAGTTGCTTTCTTT.

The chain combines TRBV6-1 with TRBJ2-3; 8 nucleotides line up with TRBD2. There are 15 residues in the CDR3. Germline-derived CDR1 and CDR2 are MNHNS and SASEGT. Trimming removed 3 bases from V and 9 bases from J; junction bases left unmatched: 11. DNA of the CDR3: TGTGCCAGCAGTGATCCTCGGGGGGGACGCGGGACGCAGTATTTT. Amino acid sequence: CASSDPRGGRGTQYF.

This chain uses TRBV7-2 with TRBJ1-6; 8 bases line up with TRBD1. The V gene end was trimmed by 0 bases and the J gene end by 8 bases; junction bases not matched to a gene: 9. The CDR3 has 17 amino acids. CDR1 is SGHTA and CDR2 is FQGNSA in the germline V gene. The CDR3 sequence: CASSLALDRGIDSPLHF. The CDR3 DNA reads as TGTGCCAGCAGCTTAGCCCTCGACAGGGGTATCGATTCACCCCTCCACTTT.

Here the CDR3 reads CASSESSGIYEQYF. The CDR3 nucleotides read TGTGCCAGCAGTGAATCCTCGGGAATCTACGAGCAGTACTTC. The chain links TRBV2 to TRBJ2-7; possible D gene TRBD2, 5 bases. The CDR3 covers 14 residues. V lost 2 bases and J 3 bases, leaving 11 bases between the germline ends. Germline V gene data show CDR1 as SNHLY and CDR2 as FYNNEI.

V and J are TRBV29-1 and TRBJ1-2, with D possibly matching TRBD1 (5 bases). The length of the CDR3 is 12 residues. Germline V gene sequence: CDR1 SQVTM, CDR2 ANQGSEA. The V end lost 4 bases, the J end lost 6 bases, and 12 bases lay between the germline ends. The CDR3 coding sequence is TGCAGCGTTGGAGGGGCCTATCATGGCTACACCTTC. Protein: CSVGGAYHGYTF.

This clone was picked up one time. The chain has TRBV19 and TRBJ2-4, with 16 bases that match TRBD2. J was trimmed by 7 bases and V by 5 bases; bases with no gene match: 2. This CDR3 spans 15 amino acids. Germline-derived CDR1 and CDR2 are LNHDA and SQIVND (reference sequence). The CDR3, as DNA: TGTGCCAGTAGTTGGGGACTAGCGGGAGGGAACATTCAGTACTTC. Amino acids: CASSWGLAGGNIQYF.

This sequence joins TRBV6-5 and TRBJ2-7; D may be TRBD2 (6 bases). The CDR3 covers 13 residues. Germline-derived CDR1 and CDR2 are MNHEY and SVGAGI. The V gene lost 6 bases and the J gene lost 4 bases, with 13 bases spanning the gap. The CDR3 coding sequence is TGTGCCAGCAGGGGGGGTCATTCTTACGAGCAGTACTTC. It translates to CASRGGHSYEQYF.

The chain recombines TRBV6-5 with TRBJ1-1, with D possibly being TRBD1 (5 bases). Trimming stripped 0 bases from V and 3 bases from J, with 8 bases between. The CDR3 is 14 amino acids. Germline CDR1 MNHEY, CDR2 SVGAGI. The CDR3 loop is CASSYSGRDTEAFF. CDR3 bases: TGTGCCAGCAGTTACTCGGGCAGGGACACTGAAGCTTTCTTT.

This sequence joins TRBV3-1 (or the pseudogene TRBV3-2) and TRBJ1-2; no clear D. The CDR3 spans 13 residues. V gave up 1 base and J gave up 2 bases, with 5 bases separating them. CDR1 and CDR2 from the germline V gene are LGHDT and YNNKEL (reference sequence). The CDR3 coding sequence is TGTGCCAGCAGCCAAGTAGCCAACTATGGCTACACCTTC. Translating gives CASSQVANYGYTF.

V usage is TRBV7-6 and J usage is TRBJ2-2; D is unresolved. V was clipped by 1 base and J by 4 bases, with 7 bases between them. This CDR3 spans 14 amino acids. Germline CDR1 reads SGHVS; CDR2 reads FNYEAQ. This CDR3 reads CASSLGDITGELFF. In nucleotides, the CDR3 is TGTGCCAGCAGCTTAGGCGACATCACCGGGGAGCTGTTTTTT.

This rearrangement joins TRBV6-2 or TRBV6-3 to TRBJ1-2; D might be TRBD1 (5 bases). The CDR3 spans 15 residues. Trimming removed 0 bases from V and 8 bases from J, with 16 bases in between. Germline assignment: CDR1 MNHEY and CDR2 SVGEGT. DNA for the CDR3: TGTGCCAGCAGTTACTCGAGGGTTGGGGGACGAGGCTACACCTTC. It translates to CASSYSRVGGRGYTF.

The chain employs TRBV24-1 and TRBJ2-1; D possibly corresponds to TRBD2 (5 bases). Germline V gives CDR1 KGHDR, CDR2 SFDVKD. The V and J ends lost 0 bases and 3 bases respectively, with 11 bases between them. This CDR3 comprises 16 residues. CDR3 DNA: TGTGCCACCAGTGATTTGCGGGGAATTGTCTACAATGAGCAGTTCTTC. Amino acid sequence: CATSDLRGIVYNEQFF.

CDR3: CASSSSAGGRSPLHF. The DNA of the CDR3 is TGTGCCAGCAGCTCTTCTGCAGGGGGCCGTTCACCCCTCCACTTT. V is TRBV7-9 and J is TRBJ1-6; 8 bases align to TRBD1. Per germline, CDR1 SEHNR and CDR2 FQNEAQ (reference sequence). V was pared by 4 bases and J by 9 bases, with 8 bases of the junction left unmatched. CDR3 length: 15 residues.

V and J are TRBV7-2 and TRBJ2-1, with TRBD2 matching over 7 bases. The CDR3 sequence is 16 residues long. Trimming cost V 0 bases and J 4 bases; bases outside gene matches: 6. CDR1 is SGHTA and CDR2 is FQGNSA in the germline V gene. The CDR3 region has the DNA TGTGCCAGCAGCTTAGCGGCGTCTAGCGGTTACAATGAGCAGTTCTTC. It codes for CASSLAASSGYNEQFF.

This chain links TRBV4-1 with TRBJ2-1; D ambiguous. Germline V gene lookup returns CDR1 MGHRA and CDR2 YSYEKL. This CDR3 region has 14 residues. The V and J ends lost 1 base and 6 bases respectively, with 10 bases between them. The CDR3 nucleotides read TGCGCCAGCAGCCAAGCCTTGGTCGCCAATGAGCAGTTCTTC. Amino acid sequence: CASSQALVANEQFF.

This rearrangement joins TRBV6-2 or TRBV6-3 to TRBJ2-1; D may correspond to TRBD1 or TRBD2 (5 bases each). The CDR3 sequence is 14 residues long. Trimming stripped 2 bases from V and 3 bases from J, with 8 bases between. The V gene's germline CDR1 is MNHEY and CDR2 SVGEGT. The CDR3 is CASSYRGRYNEQFF. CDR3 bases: TGTGCCAGCAGTTACCGGGGACGCTACAATGAGCAGTTCTTC.

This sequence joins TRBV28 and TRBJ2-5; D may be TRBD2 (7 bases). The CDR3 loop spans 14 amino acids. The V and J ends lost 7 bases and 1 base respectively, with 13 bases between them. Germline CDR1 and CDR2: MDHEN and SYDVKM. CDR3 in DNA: TGTGCCAGCATCTCCGGGGGGCCCCAAGAGACCCAGTACTTC. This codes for CASISGGPQETQYF.

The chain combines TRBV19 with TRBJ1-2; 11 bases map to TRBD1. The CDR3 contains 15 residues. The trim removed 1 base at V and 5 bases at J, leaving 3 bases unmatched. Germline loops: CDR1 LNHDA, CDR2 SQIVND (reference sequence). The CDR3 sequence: CASSIAGTGGYGYTF. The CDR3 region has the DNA TGTGCCAGTAGTATAGCAGGGACAGGGGGGTATGGCTACACCTTC.

The CDR3: CASSLGNQPQHF. CDR3 DNA sequence: TGTGCCAGTAGCCTCGGCAATCAGCCCCAGCATTTT. The chain recombines TRBV19 with TRBJ1-5; no clear D gene. This CDR3 comprises 12 residues. Trimming left V 6 bases short and J 2 bases short, with 5 bases between. Germline CDR1 and CDR2: LNHDA and SQIVND (reference sequence).

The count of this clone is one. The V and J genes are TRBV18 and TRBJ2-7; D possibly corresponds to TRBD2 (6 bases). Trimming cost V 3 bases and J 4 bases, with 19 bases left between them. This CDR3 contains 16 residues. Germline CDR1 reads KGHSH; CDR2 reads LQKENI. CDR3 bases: TGTGCCAGCTCACCGGCGTCACAGCGGGTACTATACGAGCAGTACTTC. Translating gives CASSPASQRVLYEQYF.

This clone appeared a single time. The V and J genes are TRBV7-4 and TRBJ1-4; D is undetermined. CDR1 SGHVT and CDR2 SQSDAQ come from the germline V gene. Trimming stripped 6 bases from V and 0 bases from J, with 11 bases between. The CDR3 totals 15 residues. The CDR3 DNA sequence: TGTGCCAGCAGTCTCCGGCGCCCAACTAATGAAAAACTGTTTTTT. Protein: CASSLRRPTNEKLFF. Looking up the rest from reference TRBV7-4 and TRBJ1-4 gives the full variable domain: GAGVSQSPRYKVAKRGRDVALRCDSISGHVTLYWYRQTLGQGSEVLTYSQSDAQRDKSGRPSGRFSAERPERSVSTLKIQRTEQGDSAVYLCASSLRRPTNEKLFFGSGTQLSVL.

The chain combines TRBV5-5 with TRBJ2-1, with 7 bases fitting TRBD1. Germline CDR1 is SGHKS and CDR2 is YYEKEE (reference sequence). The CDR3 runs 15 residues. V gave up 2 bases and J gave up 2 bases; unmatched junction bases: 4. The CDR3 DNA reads TGTGCCAGCAGCTTAGGGGACAGCCCCTACAATGAGCAGTTCTTC. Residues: CASSLGDSPYNEQFF.

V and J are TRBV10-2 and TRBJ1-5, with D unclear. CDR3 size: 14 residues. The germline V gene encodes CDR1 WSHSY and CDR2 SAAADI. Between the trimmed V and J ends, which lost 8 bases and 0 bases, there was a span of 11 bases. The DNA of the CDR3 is TGCGCCAGCGCGGAGGGATATAGCAATCAGCCCCAGCATTTT. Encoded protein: CASAEGYSNQPQHF.

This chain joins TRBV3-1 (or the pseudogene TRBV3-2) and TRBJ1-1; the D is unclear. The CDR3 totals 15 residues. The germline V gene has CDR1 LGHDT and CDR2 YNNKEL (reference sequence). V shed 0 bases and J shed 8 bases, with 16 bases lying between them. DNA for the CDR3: TGTGCCAGCAGCCAAGATGTCAATATTAATTCGGAAGCTTTCTTT. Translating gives CASSQDVNINSEAFF.

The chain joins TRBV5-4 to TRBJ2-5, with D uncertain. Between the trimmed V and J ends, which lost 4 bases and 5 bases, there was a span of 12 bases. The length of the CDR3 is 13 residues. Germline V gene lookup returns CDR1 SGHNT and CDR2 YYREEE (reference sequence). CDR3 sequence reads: CASSHQGAETQYF. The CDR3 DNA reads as TGTGCCAGCAGCCACCAAGGTGCGGAGACCCAGTACTTC. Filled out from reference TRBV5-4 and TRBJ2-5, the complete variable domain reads ETGVTQSPTHLIKTRGQQVTLRCSSQSGHNTVSWYQQALGQGPQFIFQYYREEENGRGNFPPRFSGLQFPNYSSELNVNALELDDSALYLCASSHQGAETQYFGPGTRLLVL.

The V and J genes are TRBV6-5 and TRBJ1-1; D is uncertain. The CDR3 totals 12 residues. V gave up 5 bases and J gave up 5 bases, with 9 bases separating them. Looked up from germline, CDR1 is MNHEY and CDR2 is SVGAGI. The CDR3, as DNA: TGTGCCAGCAGTCTCCTGGGTACTGAAGCTTTCTTT. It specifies CASSLLGTEAFF.

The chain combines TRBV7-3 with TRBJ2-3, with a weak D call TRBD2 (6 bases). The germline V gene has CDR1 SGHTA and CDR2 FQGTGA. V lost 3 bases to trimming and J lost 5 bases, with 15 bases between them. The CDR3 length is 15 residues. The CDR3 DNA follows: TGTGCCAGCAGCTTTTCCGGGGACGGGGGAGATACGCAGTATTTT. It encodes CASSFSGDGGDTQYF.

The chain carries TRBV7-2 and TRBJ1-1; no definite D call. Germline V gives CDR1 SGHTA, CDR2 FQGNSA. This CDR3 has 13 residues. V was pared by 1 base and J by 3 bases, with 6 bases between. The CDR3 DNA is TGTGCCAGCAGCTTAGGGATGGACACTGAAGCTTTCTTT. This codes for CASSLGMDTEAFF.